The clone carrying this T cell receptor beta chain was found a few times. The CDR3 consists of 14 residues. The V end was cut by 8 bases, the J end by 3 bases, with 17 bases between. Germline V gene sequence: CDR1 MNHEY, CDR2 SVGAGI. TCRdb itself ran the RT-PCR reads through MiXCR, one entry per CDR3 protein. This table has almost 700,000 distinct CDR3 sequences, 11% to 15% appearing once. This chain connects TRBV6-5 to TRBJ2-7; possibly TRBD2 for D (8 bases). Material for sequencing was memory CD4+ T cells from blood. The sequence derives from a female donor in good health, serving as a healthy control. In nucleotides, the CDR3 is TGTGCCAGCCGTCGAGCGGGGGACAGCTACGAGCAGTACTTC. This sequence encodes CASRRAGDSYEQYF.